These T cell receptor beta chains were read from a single sample in a study of T cells in Graves' hyperthyroidism and ophthalmopathy. TCRdb used MiXCR to reprocess the multiplex PCR reads, holding one entry per CDR3 protein. The sample carries under 350,000 distinct CDR3 sequences, around 15% recorded once. The sequenced sample was blood. The receptor source for this set is a middle-aged woman with Graves' ophthalmopathy. Both conserved end residues are part of each CDR3. A D gene is named only where the DNA matches it firmly. The size of a clone is reported for some rows only, either as once, few or many, or as a class for expanded clones.

>TRBJ1-6|few|.|TRBV3-1
CASSPGLQTYSPLHF
TGTGCCAGCAGTCCGGGACTCCAGACGTATTCACCCCTCCACTTT
>TRBJ2-3|many|.|TRBV7-8
CASSFRDQTDTQYF
TGTGCCAGCAGCTTCCGGGACCAAACAGATACGCAGTATTTT
>TRBJ2-7|.|.|TRBV19
CASRKGRNAYKQYF
TGTGCCAGCCGGAAGGGTCGGAACGCCTACAAGCAGTACTTC
>TRBJ2-2|once|TRBD1|TRBV20-1
CSARRGAGTGGTGELFF
TGCAGTGCTAGGCGTGGTGCAGGGACAGGGGGCACCGGGGAGCTGTTTTTT
>TRBJ2-5|once|.|TRBV3-1
CANSQAGPETQYF
TGTGCCAACAGCCAAGCCGGACCGGAGACCCAGTACTTC
>TRBJ2-2|many|.|TRBV27
CASSLFSGLINPRGTGELFF
TGTGCCAGCAGTCTATTTTCCGGGCTTATAAACCCCCGGGGCACCGGGGAGCTGTTTTTT
>TRBJ2-1|.|.|TRBV7-9
CASSLRGRGGEQFF
TGTGCCAGCAGCTTAAGAGGAAGGGGGGGTGAGCAGTTCTTC
>TRBJ2-7|many|.|TRBV11-2
CASSTLSQGEQVAYEQYF
TGTGCCAGCAGCACCCTCTCTCAAGGGGAACAGGTGGCCTACGAGCAGTACTTC
>TRBJ2-5|few|TRBD2|TRBV20-1
CSASPTSGRNPQYF
TGCAGTGCCAGCCCGACTAGCGGTAGAAACCCCCAGTACTTC
>TRBJ1-3|.|.|TRBV5-1
CASSLGDILSGNTIYF
TGCGCCAGCAGCTTGGGCGACATACTCTCTGGAAACACCATATATTTT
>TRBJ2-5|few|TRBD1|TRBV5-1
CASSWLGQGETQYF
TGCGCCAGCAGCTGGCTAGGACAGGGGGAGACCCAGTACTTC
>TRBJ2-1|many|.|TRBV28
CASSFLGSSYNEQFF
TGTGCCAGCAGTTTCCTAGGGAGCTCCTACAATGAGCAGTTCTTC
>TRBJ2-3|.|TRBD2|TRBV5-4
CASRLSGRTDTQYF
TGTGCCAGCAGGCTTAGCGGGAGGACGGATACGCAGTATTTT
>TRBJ2-3|many|.|TRBV6-2/TRBV6-3
CASRFTGNPTDTQYF
TGTGCCAGCAGATTCACAGGGAACCCCACAGATACGCAGTATTTT
>TRBJ2-7|many|.|TRBV7-2
CASSLFGPSLSSYEQYF
TGTGCCAGCAGCTTATTTGGTCCTAGCCTGAGCTCCTACGAGCAGTACTTC
>TRBJ2-1|few|.|TRBV4-1
CASRKGPGNEQFF
TGCGCCAGCAGAAAGGGGCCTGGCAATGAGCAGTTCTTC
>TRBJ1-1|many|TRBD1|TRBV6-1
CASRPGQPFMNTEAFF
TGTGCCAGCAGGCCGGGACAGCCCTTCATGAACACTGAAGCTTTCTTT
>TRBJ2-7|.|.|TRBV4-1
CASSQDGAGAYEQYF
TGCGCCAGCAGCCAAGATGGCGCCGGGGCCTACGAGCAGTACTTC
>TRBJ2-1|many|.|TRBV12-3/TRBV12-4
CASRPDYHRYNEQFF
TGTGCCAGCAGACCGGACTACCACCGTTACAATGAGCAGTTCTTC
>TRBJ2-3|.|.|TRBV5-6
CASSQTGVRSDTQYF
TGTGCCAGCAGTCAGACAGGAGTTCGATCAGATACGCAGTATTTT
>TRBJ2-3|few|TRBD2|TRBV5-1
CASSLFAGGPDTQYF
TGCGCCAGCAGCTTGTTTGCGGGGGGACCAGATACGCAGTATTTT
>TRBJ1-1|.|TRBD1|TRBV11-2
CASSLTRGQSPNTEALF
TGTGCCAGCAGCTTAACAAGGGGACAGTCCCCGAACACTGAAGCTCTCTTT
>TRBJ1-2|.|TRBD1|TRBV30
CAWSVKGTGAF
TGTGCCTGGAGTGTTAAAGGGACAGGGGCCTTC
>TRBJ2-7|few|TRBD1|TRBV18
CASSIGTVSYEQYF
TGTGCCAGCTCGATAGGGACAGTCTCCTACGAGCAGTACTTC
>TRBJ2-7|many|.|TRBV2
CASGPYEQYF
TGTGCCAGCGGACCCTACGAGCAGTACTTC
>TRBJ2-1|.|TRBD2|TRBV4-1
CASSQGGLAGGIYNEQFF
TGCGCCAGCAGCCAAGGTGGACTAGCGGGGGGAATCTACAATGAGCAGTTCTTC
>TRBJ2-5|many|.|TRBV5-4
CASSLGPGEETQYF
TGTGCCAGCAGCTTGGGACCGGGGGAAGAGACCCAGTACTTC
>TRBJ2-2|many|.|TRBV7-9
CASTSEVVSTGELFF
TGTGCCAGCACCTCGGAGGTAGTCTCCACCGGGGAGCTGTTTTTT
>TRBJ2-2|.|.|TRBV19
CASSISGATRAGLFF
TGTGCCAGTAGTATATCGGGAGCGACCAGGGCTGGGCTGTTTTTT
>TRBJ1-5|many|.|TRBV7-2
CASSLQGLSNQPQHF
TGTGCCAGCAGCTTACAAGGACTTAGCAATCAGCCCCAGCATTTT
>TRBJ2-2|.|TRBD2|TRBV3-1
CASSQARGLANGELFF
TGTGCCAGCAGCCAAGCTAGGGGACTAGCGAACGGGGAGCTGTTTTTT
>TRBJ2-3|many|.|TRBV28
CASISWKSTDTQYF
TGTGCCAGCATTTCATGGAAAAGCACAGATACGCAGTATTTT
>TRBJ1-4|many|.|TRBV28
CASSFGGSGIEKLFF
TGTGCCAGCAGTTTTGGGGGTAGTGGGATTGAAAAACTGTTTTTT
>TRBJ1-6|.|TRBD1|TRBV5-5
CASSLASFRDSVFSPLHF
TGTGCCAGCAGCTTGGCTTCCTTTCGGGACAGTGTTTTTTCACCCCTCCACTTT
>TRBJ1-5|.|.|TRBV2
CASSENGQYQPQHF
TGTGCCAGCAGTGAGAATGGACAGTATCAGCCCCAGCATTTT
>TRBJ2-1|many|.|TRBV20-1
CSARDGARASYNEQFF
TGCAGTGCTAGAGATGGCGCCAGGGCTTCCTACAATGAGCAGTTCTTC
>TRBJ1-1|once|TRBD1|TRBV6-5
CASSYGTGGPTEAFF
TGTGCCAGCAGTTATGGGACAGGGGGCCCTACTGAAGCTTTCTTT
>TRBJ2-3|many|TRBD2|TRBV10-2
CASSEPTSGGGTDTQYF
TGCGCCAGCAGTGAGCCCACTAGCGGGGGTGGCACAGATACGCAGTATTTT
>TRBJ2-5|few|TRBD2|TRBV27
CASSLRGLAGDKQETQYF
TGTGCCAGCAGTTTACGCGGGCTAGCGGGAGACAAGCAAGAGACCCAGTACTTC
>TRBJ2-4|.|TRBD2|TRBV30
CAWSRERNIQYF
TGTGCCTGGTCGCGGGAGAGGAACATTCAGTACTTC
>TRBJ2-7|.|.|TRBV9
CASSVDPASSYEQYF
TGTGCCAGCAGCGTAGATCCGGCGAGCTCCTACGAGCAGTACTTC
>TRBJ2-5|few|.|TRBV12-3/TRBV12-4
CASNHLAEETQYF
TGTGCCAGCAACCACTTAGCGGAAGAGACCCAGTACTTC
>TRBJ2-5|many|TRBD2|TRBV19
CASSQVAGGETQYF
TGTGCCAGTAGTCAAGTAGCGGGAGGCGAGACCCAGTACTTC
>TRBJ2-2|many|TRBD1|TRBV10-3
CAISRDSNTGELFF
TGTGCCATCAGTAGGGACAGCAACACCGGGGAGCTGTTTTTT
>TRBJ1-4|few|.|TRBV5-1
CASSLKFGKLFF
TGCGCCAGCAGCTTGAAGTTTGGGAAACTGTTTTTT
>TRBJ1-5|many|.|TRBV2
CASSDQAGTYSNQPQHF
TGTGCCAGCAGTGATCAGGCAGGAACTTATAGCAATCAGCCCCAGCATTTT
>TRBJ1-2|many|TRBD1|TRBV19
CASEIRTGGSGYTF
TGTGCCAGCGAAATAAGGACAGGGGGCTCTGGCTACACCTTC
>TRBJ2-4|many|TRBD2|TRBV20-1
CSARGLGSWNIQYF
TGCAGTGCCCGGGGACTAGGGTCGTGGAACATTCAGTACTTC
>TRBJ1-2|few|.|TRBV14
CASSQSIFGGGYGYTF
TGTGCCAGCAGCCAATCAATATTCGGGGGGGGCTACGGCTACACCTTC
>TRBJ1-5|.|TRBD1|TRBV5-5
CASSDWTGAVQPQHF
TGTGCCAGCAGCGACTGGACAGGGGCCGTTCAGCCCCAGCATTTT
>TRBJ1-5|many|.|TRBV20-1
CSARSDSGKQPQHF
TGCAGTGCTAGAAGCGACAGCGGGAAGCAGCCCCAGCATTTT
>TRBJ1-3|few|.|TRBV5-5
CASSPEVSGNTIYF
TGTGCCAGCAGCCCCGAAGTCTCTGGAAACACCATATATTTT
>TRBJ1-1|few|.|TRBV18
CASSLFITRGNTEAFF
TGTGCCAGCTCACTATTCATAACTCGTGGGAACACTGAAGCTTTCTTT
>TRBJ1-5|few|.|TRBV9
CASSVATNQPQHF
TGTGCCAGCAGCGTAGCTACGAATCAGCCCCAGCATTTT
>TRBJ2-1|many|.|TRBV7-2
CASSLQMISYNEQFF
TGTGCCAGCAGCTTACAGATGATCTCCTACAATGAGCAGTTCTTC
>TRBJ1-6|many|.|TRBV27
CASSSQTSRMETLHF
TGTGCCAGCAGTTCCCAGACAAGCCGGATGGAGACCCTCCACTTT
>TRBJ2-5|many|.|TRBV20-1
CSASDSYQETQYF
TGCAGTGCTAGTGACAGCTATCAAGAGACCCAGTACTTC
>TRBJ2-3|many|.|TRBV20-1
CSARAFSDTQYF
TGCAGTGCTAGGGCATTCTCAGATACGCAGTATTTT